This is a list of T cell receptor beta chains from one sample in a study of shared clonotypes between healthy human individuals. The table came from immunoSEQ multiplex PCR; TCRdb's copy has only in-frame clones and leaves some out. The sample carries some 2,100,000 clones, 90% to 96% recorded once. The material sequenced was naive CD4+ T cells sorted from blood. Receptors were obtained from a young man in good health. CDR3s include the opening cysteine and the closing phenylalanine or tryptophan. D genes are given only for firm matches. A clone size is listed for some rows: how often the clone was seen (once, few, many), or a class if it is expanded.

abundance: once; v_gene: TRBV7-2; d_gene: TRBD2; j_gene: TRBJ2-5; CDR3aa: CASRNSGLAIVGTQYF; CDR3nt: TGTGCCAGCAGGAATTCGGGACTAGCGATAGTCGGGACCCAGTACTTC
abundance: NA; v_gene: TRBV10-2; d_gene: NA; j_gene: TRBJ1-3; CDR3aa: CASSEQGNTIYF; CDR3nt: TGCGCCAGCTCAGAACAGGGAAACACCATATATTTT
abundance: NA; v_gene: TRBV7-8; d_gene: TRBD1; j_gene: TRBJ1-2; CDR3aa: CASSLVGTGGNYGYTF; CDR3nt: TGTGCCAGCAGCTTAGTAGGGACAGGGGGAAACTATGGCTACACCTTC
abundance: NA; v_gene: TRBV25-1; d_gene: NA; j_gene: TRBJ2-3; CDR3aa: CASSESGLNTDTQYF; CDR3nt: TGTGCCAGCAGTGAGTCGGGACTCAACACAGATACGCAGTATTTT
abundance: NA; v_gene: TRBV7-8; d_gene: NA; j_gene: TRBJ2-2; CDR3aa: CASSLAVGNSRELFF; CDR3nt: TGTGCCAGCAGCTTAGCCGTGGGCAATTCGAGGGAGCTGTTTTTT
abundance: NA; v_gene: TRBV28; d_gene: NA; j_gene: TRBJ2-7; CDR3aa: CASSREYEQYF; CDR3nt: TGTGCCAGCAGCCGAGAATACGAGCAGTACTTC
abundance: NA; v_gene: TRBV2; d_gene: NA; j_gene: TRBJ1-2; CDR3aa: CASSRTGTPNYGYTF; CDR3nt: TGTGCCAGCAGTCGGACCGGGACGCCTAACTATGGCTACACCTTC
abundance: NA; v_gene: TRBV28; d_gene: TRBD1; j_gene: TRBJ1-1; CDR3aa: CASIPPAGGGSTEAFF; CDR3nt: TGTGCCAGCATCCCTCCGGCAGGGGGCGGTTCCACTGAAGCTTTCTTT
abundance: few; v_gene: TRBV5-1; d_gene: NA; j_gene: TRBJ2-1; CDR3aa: CASSLGLQQFF; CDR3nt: TGCGCCAGCAGCTTGGGTCTCCAGCAGTTCTTC
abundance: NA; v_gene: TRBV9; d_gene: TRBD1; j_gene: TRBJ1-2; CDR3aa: CASSATGTGNPYGYTF; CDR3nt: TGTGCCAGCAGCGCAACCGGGACAGGGAATCCCTATGGCTACACCTTC
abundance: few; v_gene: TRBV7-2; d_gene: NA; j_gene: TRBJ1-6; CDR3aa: CATRVGLNSPLHF; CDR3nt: TGTGCCACTAGGGTCGGACTCAATTCACCCCTCCACTTT
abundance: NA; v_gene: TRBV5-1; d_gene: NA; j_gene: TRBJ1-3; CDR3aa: CASSDPSSGNTIYF; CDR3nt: TGCGCCAGCAGCGACCCAAGCTCTGGAAACACCATATATTTT
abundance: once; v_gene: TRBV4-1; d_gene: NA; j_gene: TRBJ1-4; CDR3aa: CASSQTGTKAGKLFF; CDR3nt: TGCGCCAGCAGCCAAACCGGGACAAAGGCTGGAAAACTGTTTTTT
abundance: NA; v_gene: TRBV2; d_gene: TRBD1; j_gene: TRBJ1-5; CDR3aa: CASRSGTGGGQPQHF; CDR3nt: TGTGCCAGCAGGTCCGGGACAGGGGGCGGACAGCCCCAGCATTTT
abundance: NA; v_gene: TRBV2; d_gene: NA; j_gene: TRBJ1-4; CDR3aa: CASKKEINEKLFF; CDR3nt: TGTGCCAGCAAAAAGGAGATTAATGAAAAACTGTTTTTT
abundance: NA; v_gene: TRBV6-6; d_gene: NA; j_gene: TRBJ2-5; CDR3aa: CASSYSHLIQETQYF; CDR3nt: TGTGCCAGCAGTTACTCTCACTTAATACAAGAGACCCAGTACTTC
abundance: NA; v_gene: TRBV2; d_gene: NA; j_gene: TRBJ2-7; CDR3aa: CASKVASVEQYF; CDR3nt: TGTGCCAGCAAGGTAGCTAGCGTCGAGCAGTACTTC
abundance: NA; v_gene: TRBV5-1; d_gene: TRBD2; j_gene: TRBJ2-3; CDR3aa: CASSLAGASGSTDTQYF; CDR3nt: TGCGCCAGCAGCTTGGCCGGAGCTAGCGGTAGCACAGATACGCAGTATTTT
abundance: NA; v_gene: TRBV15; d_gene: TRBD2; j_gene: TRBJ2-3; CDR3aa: CATSRDGLAGDTQYF; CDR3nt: TGTGCCACCAGCAGAGATGGACTAGCGGGGGATACGCAGTATTTT
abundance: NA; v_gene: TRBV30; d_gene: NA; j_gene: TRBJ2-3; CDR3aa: CAWSISGKSTDTQYF; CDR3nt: TGTGCCTGGAGTATTAGCGGAAAGAGCACAGATACGCAGTATTTT
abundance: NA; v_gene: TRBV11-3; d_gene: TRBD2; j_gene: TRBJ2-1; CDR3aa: CASSLGLGLASGEQFF; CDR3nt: TGTGCCAGCAGCTTGGGACTGGGACTAGCATCTGGTGAGCAGTTCTTC
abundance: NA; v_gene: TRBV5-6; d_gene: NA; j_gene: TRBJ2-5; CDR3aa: CASSRPVETQYF; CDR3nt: TGTGCCAGCAGCCGGCCGGTGGAGACCCAGTACTTC
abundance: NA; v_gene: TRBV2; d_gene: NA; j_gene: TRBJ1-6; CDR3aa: CASSDPGGSNSPLHF; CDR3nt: TGTGCCAGCAGTGATCCAGGAGGGTCAAATTCACCCCTCCACTTT
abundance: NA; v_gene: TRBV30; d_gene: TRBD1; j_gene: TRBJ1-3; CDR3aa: CAWAKGGTGYYSGNTIYF; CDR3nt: TGTGCCTGGGCGAAAGGCGGGACAGGGTATTACTCTGGAAACACCATATATTTT
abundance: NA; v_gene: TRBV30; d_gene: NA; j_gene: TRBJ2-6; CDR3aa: CACFAGSSGANVLTF; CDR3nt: TGTGCCTGCTTCGCGGGCAGCTCTGGGGCCAACGTCCTGACTTTC
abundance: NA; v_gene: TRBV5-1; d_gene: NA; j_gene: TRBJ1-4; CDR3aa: CASSLDGRGGEKLFF; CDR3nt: TGCGCCAGCAGCTTGGACGGCAGGGGTGGCGAAAAACTGTTTTTT
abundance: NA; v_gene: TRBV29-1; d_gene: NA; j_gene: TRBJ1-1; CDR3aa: CSVANYEAFF; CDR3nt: TGCAGCGTCGCTAACTATGAAGCTTTCTTT
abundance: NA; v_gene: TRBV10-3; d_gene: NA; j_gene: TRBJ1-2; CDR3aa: CAISESGSGTDYGYTF; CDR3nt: TGTGCCATCAGTGAGTCGGGCTCGGGAACGGACTATGGCTACACCTTC
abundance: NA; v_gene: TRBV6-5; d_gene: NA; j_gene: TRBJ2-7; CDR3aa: CASSFSGPYEQYF; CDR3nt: TGTGCCAGCAGCTTTTCTGGACCTTACGAGCAGTACTTC
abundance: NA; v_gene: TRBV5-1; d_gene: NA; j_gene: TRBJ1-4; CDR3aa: CASSLNEKLFF; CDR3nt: TGCGCCAGCAGCTTGAATGAAAAACTGTTTTTT
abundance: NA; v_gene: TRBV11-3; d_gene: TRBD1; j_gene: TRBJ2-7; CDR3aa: CASSLDRGSHEQYF; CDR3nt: TGTGCCAGCAGCTTGGACAGGGGGTCCCACGAGCAGTACTTC
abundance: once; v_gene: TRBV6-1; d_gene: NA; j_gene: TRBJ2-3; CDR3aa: CARHVGQGYTDTQYF; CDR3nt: TGTGCCAGACATGTCGGGCAGGGATACACAGATACGCAGTATTTT
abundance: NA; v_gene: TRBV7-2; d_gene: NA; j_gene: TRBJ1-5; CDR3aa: CASSSSRGSNQPQHF; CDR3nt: TGTGCCAGCAGCTCCAGCCGGGGTTCCAATCAGCCCCAGCATTTT
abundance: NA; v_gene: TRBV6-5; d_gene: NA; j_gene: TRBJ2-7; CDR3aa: CASSYFGLQYF; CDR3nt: TGTGCCAGCAGTTACTTCGGGCTTCAGTACTTC
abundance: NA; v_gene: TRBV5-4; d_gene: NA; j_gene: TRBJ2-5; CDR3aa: CASSLGGGQSHQETQYF; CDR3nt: TGTGCCAGCAGCTTGGGAGGGGGTCAATCCCACCAAGAGACCCAGTACTTC
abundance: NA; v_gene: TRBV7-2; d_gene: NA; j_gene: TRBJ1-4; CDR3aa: CASSLGHGVTNEKLFF; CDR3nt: TGTGCCAGCAGCTTAGGTCATGGGGTGACTAATGAAAAACTGTTTTTT
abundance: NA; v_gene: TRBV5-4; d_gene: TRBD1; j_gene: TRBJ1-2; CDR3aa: CASSSRTGGLYGYTF; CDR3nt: TGTGCCAGCAGTTCCCGGACAGGGGGCCTCTATGGCTACACCTTC
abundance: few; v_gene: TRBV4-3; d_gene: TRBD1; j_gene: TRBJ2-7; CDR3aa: CASSQETGEFTYEQYF; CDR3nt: TGCGCCAGCAGCCAAGAGACAGGGGAGTTCACCTACGAGCAGTACTTC
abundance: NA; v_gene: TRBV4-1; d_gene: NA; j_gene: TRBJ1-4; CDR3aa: CASSQDQLVEKLFF; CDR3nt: TGCGCCAGCAGCCAAGATCAGTTAGTTGAAAAACTGTTTTTT
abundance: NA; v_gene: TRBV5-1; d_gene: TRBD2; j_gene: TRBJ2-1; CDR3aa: CASSLDSGTYNEQFF; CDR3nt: TGCGCCAGCAGCTTGGATAGCGGGACATACAATGAGCAGTTCTTC
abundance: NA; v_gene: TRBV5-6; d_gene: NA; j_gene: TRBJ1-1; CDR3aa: CASSLEGWPEAFF; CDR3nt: TGTGCCAGCAGCTTGGAGGGGTGGCCTGAAGCTTTCTTT
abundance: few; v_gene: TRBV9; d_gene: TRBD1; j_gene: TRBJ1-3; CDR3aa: CASSVVTGGENTIYF; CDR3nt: TGTGCCAGCAGCGTAGTAACAGGGGGCGAAAACACCATATATTTT
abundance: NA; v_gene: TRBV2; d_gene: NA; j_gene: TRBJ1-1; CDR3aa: CAIKGEPGTEAFF; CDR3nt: TGTGCCATCAAAGGGGAGCCGGGGACTGAAGCTTTCTTT
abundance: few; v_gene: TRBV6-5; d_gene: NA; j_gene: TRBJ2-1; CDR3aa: CASSYSGNEQFF; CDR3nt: TGTGCCAGCAGTTACTCCGGGAATGAGCAGTTCTTC
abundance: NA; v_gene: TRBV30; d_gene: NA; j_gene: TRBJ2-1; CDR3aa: CAWGQFNNEQFF; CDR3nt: TGTGCCTGGGGACAGTTTAACAATGAGCAGTTCTTC
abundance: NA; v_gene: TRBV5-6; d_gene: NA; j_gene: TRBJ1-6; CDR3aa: CASSLAGAGSPLHF; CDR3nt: TGTGCCAGCAGCTTGGCAGGGGCCGGATCACCCCTCCACTTT
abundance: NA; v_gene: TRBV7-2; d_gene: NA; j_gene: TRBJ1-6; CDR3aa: CASSIRGGEKSPLHF; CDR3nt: TGTGCCAGCAGCATTAGAGGCGGGGAAAAATCACCCCTCCACTTT
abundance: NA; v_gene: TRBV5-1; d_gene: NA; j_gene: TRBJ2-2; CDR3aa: CASSRTSGTPGWIGELFF; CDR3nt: TGCGCCAGCAGCCGCACCTCCGGGACCCCGGGCTGGATAGGGGAGCTGTTTTTT
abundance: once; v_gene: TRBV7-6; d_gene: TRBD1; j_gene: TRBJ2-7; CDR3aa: CASSRRTGGFYEQYF; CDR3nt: TGTGCCAGCAGCCGAAGGACAGGGGGCTTTTACGAGCAGTACTTC
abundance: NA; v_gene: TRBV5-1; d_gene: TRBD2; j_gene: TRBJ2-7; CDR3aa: CASSSPGLATQEQYF; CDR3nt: TGCGCCAGCAGCTCCCCGGGACTAGCGACCCAGGAGCAGTACTTC
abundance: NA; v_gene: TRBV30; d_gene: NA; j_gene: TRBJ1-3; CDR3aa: CAWSGTKGNTIYF; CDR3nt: TGTGCCTGGTCAGGGACAAAAGGAAACACCATATATTTT
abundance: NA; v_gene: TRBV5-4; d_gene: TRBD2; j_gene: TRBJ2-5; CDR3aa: CASSAPPGHQRERGETQYF; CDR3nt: TGTGCCAGCAGCGCACCCCCGGGCCATCAGCGGGAGAGAGGAGAGACCCAGTACTTC
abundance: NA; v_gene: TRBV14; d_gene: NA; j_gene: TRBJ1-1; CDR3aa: CASSKGYTTEAFF; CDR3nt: TGTGCCAGCAGCAAAGGGTACACGACTGAAGCTTTCTTT